The source of this T cell receptor beta chain is a study of Ad26.COV2.S vaccination and SARS-CoV-2 variants (dated by TCRdb to the early 2020s). With respect to the entire study: Donors in the vaccine arm were drawn from COV1001, a phase I-IIa trial of Ad26.COV2.S in healthy adults that was multicentre, randomized, double-blind and placebo-controlled. Ad26.COV2.S was given intramuscularly at 5x10^10 or 1x10^11 viral particles, as a single shot or as two shots 56 days apart. Sequencing of the TCRbeta repertoire served to evaluate the specificity and breadth of SARS-CoV-2-reactive T cell receptors following Ad26.COV2.S vaccination. A total of roughly 32 samples were included in the TCR-sequenced set, comprising roughly 19 Ad26.COV2.S vaccine recipients, 5 placebo recipients and 8 SARS-CoV-2 convalescent individuals. Trial participants were randomized into five groups of five, in which low-dose or high-dose Ad26.COV2.S was given once or twice, or placebo was given on both occasions. Investigators did not know the trial group allocation while performing experiments and assessing outcomes. Broader findings and caveats from the paper: According to the authors, total T cell responses may have been underestimated by the TCR breadth and depth analyses. The study lacked the statistical power to compare responses across vaccine doses or regimens. Non-spike TCR breadth was comparable between vaccine and placebo recipients, consistent with the vaccine containing only spike. Higher spike-specific TCR breadth was observed in Ad26.COV2.S recipients than in placebo recipients (P = 0.0014). After vaccination, substantial breadth of spike-specific CD8+ and CD4+ T cell responses was reported.

According to the germline V gene, CDR1 reads SGDLS and CDR2 reads YYNGEE. V loses 0 bases, J loses 6 bases, and the germline ends lie 14 bases apart. Inclusive of the bounding cysteine and phenylalanine, the CDR3 is 15 residues long. Left in the record is the CDR3 DNA by itself, 45 bases read in frame from the first base. TCRbeta CDR3 regions were sequenced with the immunoSEQ Assay. After extraction, genomic DNA underwent amplification by bias-controlled multiplex PCR, followed by high-throughput sequencing. Per the authors' processing: To quantify the absolute abundance of every unique TCRbeta CDR3 region, sequences were collapsed and filtered. T cell fraction was estimated by normalizing TCRbeta template counts to usable DNA, which was measured by amplifying reference genes present in all nucleated cells. Repertoire TCRs were annotated as SARS-CoV-2-specific by exact matching of V gene, CDR3 amino acid sequence and J gene to a known reactive TCR set. MIRA supplied the reference SARS-CoV-2 TCR set, which was filtered for enrichment in COVID-19-positive ImmuneCODE repertoires so that public or cross-reactive TCRs were removed. Using the MIRA antigens, annotated TCRs were further analysed by specific ORF or by position within an ORF. Breadth was defined as the number of annotated unique rearrangements divided by the total number of unique productive rearrangements, and depth was defined as the summed frequency of the annotated unique rearrangements. Group comparisons of TCR breadth used two-sided Wilcoxon rank-sum tests. Entries here come from immuneACCESS through TCRdb and include only in-frame sequences with V and J called. Some clones fail to appear in such tables; in the studies checked, an unresolved V gene covers under half of the shortfall, and the cause of the remainder is unknown. That table supplies the V and J calls and clone size; D and trimming were determined from the DNA. The sample contains roughly 500,000 clones, 75% to 90% of them found a single time. Together, the top ten hold around 2.5% of the sample.

In the case of this clone: The antigen it binds to is not known. No much larger clone exists at a distance of one base, and base qualities are not known.

In the paper's terms, the treatment or condition label means: some 20 received Ad26.COV2.S at low or high dose, single or two shots; about 5 received placebo; per-sample allocation not given. Repertoires of vaccine and placebo recipients were sequenced from samples taken on day 63 after the first injection. Cohort 1b enrolled 20 to 30 adults aged 18-55 years at a single site in Boston, USA, between 29 July and 7 August 2020. Ad26.COV2.S was a replication-incompetent adenovirus type 26 vector expressing a prefusion-stabilized SARS-CoV-2 spike protein from the original Wuhan strain. This sequence was found in a person aged 18-60 years who received the Ad26.COV2.S COVID-19 vaccine or a placebo. The specimen comprised peripheral blood, sampled in a trial of Ad26.COV2.S vaccine versus placebo. The chain uses TRBV9 and TRBJ2-3; the D gene is not confidently resolved. In nucleotide form, the sequence is TGTGCCAGCAGCGTAGCCAGATCGTGGGGTGATACGCAGTATTTT. Translated, it reads CASSVARSWGDTQYF.